The clone carrying this TCR beta chain came up once. Its cognate antigen is unknown. Conventional CD4 T cells were sorted as CD4+CD127+ cells. These data belong to a study of B cell selection in AIRE deficiency. The study, taken as a whole, reports: In TCRBV usage, CDR3 length and diversity, patient Tconv and Treg cells matched healthy donors. Around a third of healthy-donor shared Treg TCRbeta sequences appeared in patient Tconv cells. Shared Treg sequences had shorter CDR3s, biased toward rearrangements with few non-templated insertions.

Method: immunoSEQ multiplex PCR; TCRdb's copy keeps in-frame clones and lacks some. Among about 24,000 clones listed, about 96% were seen once. The ends were cut back, 0 bases at V and 10 bases at J, with 11 bases in the middle. CDR3 length: 14 residues. Germline CDR1 is SGDLS and CDR2 is YYNGEE. The sequencing input was CD4+CD127+ conventional T cells sorted from PBMCs. This clonotype was obtained from a human donor in good health. The chain combines TRBV9 with TRBJ1-6; D might be TRBD1 (5 bases). CDR3 in DNA: TGTGCCAGCAGCGTAGTAGGGACCCGCTCACCCCTCCACTTT. Amino acids: CASSVVGTRSPLHF. The full variable domain, its missing parts supplied by reference TRBV9 and TRBJ1-6, is DSGVTQTPKHLITATGQRVTLRCSPRSGDLSVYWYQQSLDQGLQFLIQYYNGEERAKGNILERFSAQQFPDLHSELNLSSLELGDSALYFCASSVVGTRSPLHFGNGTRLTVT.